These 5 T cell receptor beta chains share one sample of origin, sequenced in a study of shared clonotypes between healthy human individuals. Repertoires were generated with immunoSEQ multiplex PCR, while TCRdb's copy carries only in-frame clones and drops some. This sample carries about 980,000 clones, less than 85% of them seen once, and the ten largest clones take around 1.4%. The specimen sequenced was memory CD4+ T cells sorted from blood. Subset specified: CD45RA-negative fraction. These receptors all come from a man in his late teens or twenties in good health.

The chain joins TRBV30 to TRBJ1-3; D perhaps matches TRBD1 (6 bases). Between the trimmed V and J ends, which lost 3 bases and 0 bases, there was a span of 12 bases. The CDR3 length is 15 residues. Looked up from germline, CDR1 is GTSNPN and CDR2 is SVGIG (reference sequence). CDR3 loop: CAWRPGGGSGNTIYF. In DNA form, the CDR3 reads TGTGCCTGGAGGCCGGGAGGGGGCTCTGGAAACACCATATATTTT.

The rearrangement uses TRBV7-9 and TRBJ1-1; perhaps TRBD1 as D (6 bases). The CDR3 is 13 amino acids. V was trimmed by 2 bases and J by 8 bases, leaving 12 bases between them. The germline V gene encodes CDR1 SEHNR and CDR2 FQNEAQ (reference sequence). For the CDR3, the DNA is TGTGCCAGCAGCTTATCCCAGACAGGAGAAGCTTTCTTT. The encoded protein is CASSLSQTGEAFF. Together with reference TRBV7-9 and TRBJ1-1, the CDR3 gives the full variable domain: DTGVSQNPRHKITKRGQNVTFRCDPISEHNRLYWYRQTLGQGPEFLTYFQNEAQLEKSRLLSDRFSAERPKGSFSTLEIQRTEQGDSAMYLCASSLSQTGEAFFGQGTRLTVV.

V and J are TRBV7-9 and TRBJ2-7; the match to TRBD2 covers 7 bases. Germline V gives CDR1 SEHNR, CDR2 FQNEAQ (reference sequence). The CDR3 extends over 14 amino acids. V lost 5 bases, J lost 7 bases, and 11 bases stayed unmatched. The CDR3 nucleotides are TGTGCCAGCAGCCCCAGCGGGAATCTGTTTGAGCAGTACTTC. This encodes CASSPSGNLFEQYF.

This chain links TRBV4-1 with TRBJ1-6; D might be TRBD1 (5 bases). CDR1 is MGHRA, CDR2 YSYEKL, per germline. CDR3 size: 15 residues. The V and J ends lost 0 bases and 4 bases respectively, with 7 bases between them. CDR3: CASSQETVYNSPLHF. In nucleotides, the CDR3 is TGCGCCAGCAGCCAAGAGACAGTGTATAATTCACCCCTCCACTTT.

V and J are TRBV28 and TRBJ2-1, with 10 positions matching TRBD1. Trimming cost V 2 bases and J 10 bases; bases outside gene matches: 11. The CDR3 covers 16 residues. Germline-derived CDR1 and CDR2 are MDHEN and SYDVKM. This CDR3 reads CASSLTTGTGAGEQFF. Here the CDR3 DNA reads TGTGCCAGCAGTTTAACGACCGGGACAGGGGCAGGGGAGCAGTTCTTC.